Listed below are T cell receptor beta chains from one sample, sequenced in a study of blood T cell repertoires in COVID-19. The table came from immunoSEQ multiplex PCR; TCRdb's copy has only in-frame clones and leaves some out. The sample carries hundreds of thousands of clones, 87% recorded once. The sequenced sample consisted of peripheral blood. These TCRs come from a woman in her thirties or forties who had recovered from COVID-19. Both conserved end residues are part of each CDR3. The D gene is left open where the match is weak. Size values are once, few and many counts, or a class for expanded clones, and some rows have none.

D: TRBD1
J: TRBJ1-2
length: 15
size: NA
V: TRBV3-1/TRBV3-2
DNA: TGTGCCAGCAGGCGTACCGGGACAGGGAAGGTCCGCTACACCTTC
CDR3: CASRRTGTGKVRYTF

D: TRBD2
J: TRBJ2-3
length: 16
size: once
V: TRBV3-1/TRBV3-2
DNA: TGTGCCAGCAGCCAAGATCACGGGGGGGGCACAGATACGCAGTATTTT
CDR3: CASSQDHGGGTDTQYF

D: NA
J: TRBJ2-1
length: 15
size: NA
V: TRBV6-5
DNA: TGTGCCAGCAGTTACACGGAGAGCTCCTACAATGAGCAGTTCTTC
CDR3: CASSYTESSYNEQFF

D: NA
J: TRBJ2-7
length: 15
size: NA
V: TRBV7-6
DNA: TGTGCCAGCAGCTTAGCGCGCTCATATACCTACGAGCAGTACTTC
CDR3: CASSLARSYTYEQYF

D: NA
J: TRBJ1-1
length: 13
size: once
V: TRBV6-5
DNA: TGTGCCAGCAAGAAGGGGGTTGACACTGAAGCTTTCTTT
CDR3: CASKKGVDTEAFF

D: TRBD1
J: TRBJ1-1
length: 15
size: NA
V: TRBV15
DNA: TGTGCCACCAGCAGAGGAGCAGGGGGCGCGCCTGAAGCTTTCTTT
CDR3: CATSRGAGGAPEAFF

D: NA
J: TRBJ2-4
length: 13
size: NA
V: TRBV5-1
DNA: TGCGCCAGCAGCTTGGTTCCGGAAAACATTCAGTACTTC
CDR3: CASSLVPENIQYF

D: NA
J: TRBJ2-1
length: 15
size: NA
V: TRBV19
DNA: TGTGCCAGTAGTATTGTGGGGGCCACCTACAATGAGCAGTTCTTC
CDR3: CASSIVGATYNEQFF

D: TRBD1
J: TRBJ1-2
length: 16
size: NA
V: TRBV18
DNA: TGTGCCAGCTCACCCCGAGGCCAGGGGGTAAACTATGGCTACACCTTC
CDR3: CASSPRGQGVNYGYTF

D: NA
J: TRBJ1-2
length: 13
size: NA
V: TRBV6-5
DNA: TGTGCCAGCAGTTACGGGGAGGACTATGGCTACACCTTC
CDR3: CASSYGEDYGYTF

D: NA
J: TRBJ2-7
length: 14
size: few
V: TRBV4-1
DNA: TGCGCCAGCAGCCACCCCTGGGTCGGAGGCGAGCAGTACTTC
CDR3: CASSHPWVGGEQYF

D: NA
J: TRBJ2-6
length: 16
size: NA
V: TRBV11-2
DNA: TGTGCCAGCAGCGCAAGAGGGCGCTCTGGGGCCAACGTCCTGACTTTC
CDR3: CASSARGRSGANVLTF

D: NA
J: TRBJ1-5
length: 13
size: NA
V: TRBV12-3/TRBV12-4
DNA: TGTGCCAGCATCACAGGGCCGGGTCAGCCCCAGCATTTT
CDR3: CASITGPGQPQHF

D: NA
J: TRBJ1-5
length: 13
size: once
V: TRBV2
DNA: TGTGCCAGCAGTGAAGAGAGAAATCAGCCCCAGCATTTT
CDR3: CASSEERNQPQHF

D: NA
J: TRBJ1-4
length: 15
size: NA
V: TRBV7-9
DNA: TGTGCCAGCAGCATACAGGGTGCGACTAATGAAAAACTGTTTTTT
CDR3: CASSIQGATNEKLFF

D: NA
J: TRBJ1-2
length: 16
size: NA
V: TRBV10-3
DNA: TGTGCCATCAGTGAGTCGAGACAGGCTGCTAACTATGGCTACACCTTC
CDR3: CAISESRQAANYGYTF

D: NA
J: TRBJ1-1
length: 16
size: NA
V: TRBV5-4
DNA: TGTGCCAGCTCGAGGCGGGAGAGTGGCGCGTGGACTGAAGCTTTCTTT
CDR3: CASSRRESGAWTEAFF